This TCR beta chain derives from a study of blood T cell repertoires in COVID-19. Across the study: Acute-phase and convalescent COVID-19 samples originated in the United States, Italy and Spain. The analysed material was cDNA or gDNA that came from T cells, B-cell-depleted T cells, or PBMCs.

Researchers sorted participants into cohorts using their self-reported clinical history. Recovery meant two consecutive negative NP/OP PCR tests, professional clearance, or resolved symptoms. From germline, CDR1 is SGHKS and CDR2 YYEKEE (reference sequence). Trimming cost V 1 base and J 5 bases, with 6 bases left between them. The CDR3 has 13 amino acids. Here immunoSEQ multiplex PCR was the method, and the copy in TCRdb shows in-frame clones only, minus some. The sample holds roughly 250,000 clones, 80% to 90% seen once. The chain couples TRBV5-5 to TRBJ1-4, with no clear D. The sequenced sample was PBMCs or T cells enriched from blood (not recorded which). The sequence was collected from a woman aged 25 to 39 who had recovered from COVID-19. The DNA of the CDR3 is TGTGCCAGCAGCTTGATCTCCAATGAAAAACTGTTTTTT. Translated: CASSLISNEKLFF.